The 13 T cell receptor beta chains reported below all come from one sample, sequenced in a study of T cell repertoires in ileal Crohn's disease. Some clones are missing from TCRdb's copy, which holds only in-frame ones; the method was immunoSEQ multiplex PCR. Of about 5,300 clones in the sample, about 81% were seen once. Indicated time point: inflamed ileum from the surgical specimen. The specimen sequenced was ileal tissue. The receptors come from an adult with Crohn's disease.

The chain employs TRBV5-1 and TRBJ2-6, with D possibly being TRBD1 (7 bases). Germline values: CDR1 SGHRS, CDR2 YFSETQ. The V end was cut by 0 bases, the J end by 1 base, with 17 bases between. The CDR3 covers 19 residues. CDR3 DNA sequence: TGCGCCAGCAGCTTGGTTGCGACAGGGACTTATTCTGGGGCCAACGTCCTGACTTTC. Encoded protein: CASSLVATGTYSGANVLTF.

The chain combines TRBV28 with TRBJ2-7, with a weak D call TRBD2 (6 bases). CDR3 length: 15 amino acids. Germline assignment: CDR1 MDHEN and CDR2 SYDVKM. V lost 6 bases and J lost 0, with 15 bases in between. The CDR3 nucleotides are TGTGCCAGCAGACAAAGGAGGGCCGACTCCTACGAGCAGTACTTC. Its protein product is CASRQRRADSYEQYF.

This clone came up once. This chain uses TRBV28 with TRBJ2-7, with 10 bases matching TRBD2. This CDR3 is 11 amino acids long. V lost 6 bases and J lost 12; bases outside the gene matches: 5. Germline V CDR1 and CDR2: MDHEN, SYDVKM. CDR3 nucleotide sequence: TGTGCCAGCAGGGGAGCGGGAGGGCTGTACTTC. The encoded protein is CASRGAGGLYF. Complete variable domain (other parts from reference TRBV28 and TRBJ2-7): DVKVTQSSRYLVKRTGEKVFLECVQDMDHENMFWYRQDPGLGLRLIYFSYDVKMKEKGDIPEGYSVSREKKERFSLILESASTNQTSMYLCASRGAGGLYFGPGTRLTVT.

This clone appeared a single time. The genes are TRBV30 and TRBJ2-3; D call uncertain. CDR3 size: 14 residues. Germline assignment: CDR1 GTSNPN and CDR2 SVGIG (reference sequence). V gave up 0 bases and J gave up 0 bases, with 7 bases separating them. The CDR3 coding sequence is TGTGCCTGGAGTGTAGGTGGTAGCACAGATACGCAGTATTTT. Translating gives CAWSVGGSTDTQYF.

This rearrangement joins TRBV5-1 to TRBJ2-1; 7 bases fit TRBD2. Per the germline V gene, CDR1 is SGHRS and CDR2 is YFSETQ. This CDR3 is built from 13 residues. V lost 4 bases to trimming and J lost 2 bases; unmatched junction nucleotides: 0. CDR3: CASSGLAYNEQFF. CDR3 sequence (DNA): TGCGCCAGCAGCGGACTAGCCTACAATGAGCAGTTCTTC. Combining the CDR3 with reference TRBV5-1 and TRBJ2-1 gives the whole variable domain KAGVTQTPRYLIKTRGQQVTLSCSPISGHRSVSWYQQTPGQGLQFLFEYFSETQRNKGNFPGRFSGRQFSNSRSEMNVSTLELGDSALYLCASSGLAYNEQFFGPGTRLTVL.

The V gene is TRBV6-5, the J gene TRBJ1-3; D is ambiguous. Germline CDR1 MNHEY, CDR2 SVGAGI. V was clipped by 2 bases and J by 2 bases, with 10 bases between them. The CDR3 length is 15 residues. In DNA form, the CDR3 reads TGTGCCAGCAGTTACAACCCTTGGCCTGGAAACACCATATATTTT. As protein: CASSYNPWPGNTIYF.

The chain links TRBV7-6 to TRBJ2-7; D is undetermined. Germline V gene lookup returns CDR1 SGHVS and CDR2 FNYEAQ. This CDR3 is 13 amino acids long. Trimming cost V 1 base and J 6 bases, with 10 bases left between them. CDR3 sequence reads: CASSLDLKGEQYF. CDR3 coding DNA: TGTGCCAGCAGCTTAGATCTCAAGGGCGAGCAGTACTTC. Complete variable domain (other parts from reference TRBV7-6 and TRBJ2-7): GAGVSQSPRYKVTKRGQDVALRCDPISGHVSLYWYRQALGQGPEFLTYFNYEAQQDKSGLPNDRFSAERPEGSISTLTIQRTEQRDSAMYRCASSLDLKGEQYFGPGTRLTVT.

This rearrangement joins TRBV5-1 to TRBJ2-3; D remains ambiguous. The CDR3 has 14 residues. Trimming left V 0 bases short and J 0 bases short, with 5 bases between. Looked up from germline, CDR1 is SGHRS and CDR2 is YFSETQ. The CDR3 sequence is CASSLGASTDTQYF. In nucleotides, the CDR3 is TGCGCCAGCAGCTTGGGGGCCAGCACAGATACGCAGTATTTT.

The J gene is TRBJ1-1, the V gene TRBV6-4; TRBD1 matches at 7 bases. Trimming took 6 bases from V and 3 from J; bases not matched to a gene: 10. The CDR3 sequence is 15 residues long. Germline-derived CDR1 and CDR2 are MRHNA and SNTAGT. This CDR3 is CASRIKGAGDTEAFF. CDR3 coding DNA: TGTGCCAGCAGGATTAAGGGGGCCGGGGACACTGAAGCTTTCTTT.

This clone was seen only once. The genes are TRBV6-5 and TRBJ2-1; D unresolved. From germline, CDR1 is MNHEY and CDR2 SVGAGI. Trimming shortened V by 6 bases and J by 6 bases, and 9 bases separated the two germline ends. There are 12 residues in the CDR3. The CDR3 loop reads CASSPDGNEQFF. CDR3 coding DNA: TGTGCCAGCAGCCCCGATGGCAATGAGCAGTTCTTC.

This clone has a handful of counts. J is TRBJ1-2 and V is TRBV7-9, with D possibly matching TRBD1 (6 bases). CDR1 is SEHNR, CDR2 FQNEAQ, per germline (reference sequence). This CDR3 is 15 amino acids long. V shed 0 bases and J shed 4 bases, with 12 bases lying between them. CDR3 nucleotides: TGTGCCAGCAGCTTAGCGCAGGGGACAATCTATGGCTACACCTTC. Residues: CASSLAQGTIYGYTF.

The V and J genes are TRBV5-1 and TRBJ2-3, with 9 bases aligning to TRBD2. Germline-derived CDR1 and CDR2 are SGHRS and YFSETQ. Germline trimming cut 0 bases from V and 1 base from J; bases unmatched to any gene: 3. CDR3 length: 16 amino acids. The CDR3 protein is CASSLGSGRGTDTQYF. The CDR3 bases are TGCGCCAGCAGCTTGGGTAGCGGGAGAGGCACAGATACGCAGTATTTT.

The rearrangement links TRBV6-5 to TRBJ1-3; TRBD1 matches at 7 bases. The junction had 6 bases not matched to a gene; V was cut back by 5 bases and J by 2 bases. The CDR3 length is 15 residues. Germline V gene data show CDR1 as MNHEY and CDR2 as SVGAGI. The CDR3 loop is CASSAPGTAGNTIYF. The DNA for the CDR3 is TGTGCCAGCAGTGCGCCCGGGACAGCTGGAAACACCATATATTTT.